One and the same sample provided the 23 T cell receptor beta chains below, sequenced in a study of T cell clonotyping in hematopoietic cell transplantation. Data came from immunoSEQ multiplex PCR; TCRdb stores just in-frame clones and leaves some out. The sample shows tens of thousands of clones, 90% to 97% of them seen only once. The time point here: recipient sample about 28 days before transplant, after cytoreduction. The sample in question was peripheral blood mononuclear cells, obtained before stem cell transplant. Receptor source: a woman aged 50 to 60 with acute myeloid leukemia. Some clones in this sample may be carry-over from other donors' samples.

This clone appeared a single time. The chain combines TRBV6-6 with TRBJ2-3; D may be TRBD1 or TRBD2 (6 bases each). Looked up from germline, CDR1 is MNHNY and CDR2 is SVGAGI (reference sequence). There are 16 residues in the CDR3. Trimming left V 6 bases short and J 2 bases short, with 18 bases between. The CDR3 bases are TGTGCCAGCAGCCGCGGGACACTGAGCGTCACAGATACGCAGTATTTT. Translated: CASSRGTLSVTDTQYF.

J is TRBJ2-1 and V is TRBV7-8, with 10 bases fitting TRBD2. J gave up 9 bases and V 0 bases, and 8 bases lay outside the gene matches. CDR3 length equals 16 residues. Germline lookup yields CDR1 SGHVS and CDR2 FQNEAQ. The CDR3 nucleotides read TGTGCCAGCAGCTTAGCAGGTCTAGCGGGAGATATTGAGCAGTTCTTC. This sequence encodes CASSLAGLAGDIEQFF.

V usage is TRBV7-2 and J usage is TRBJ1-1; the D gene is possibly TRBD1 (5 bases). CDR3 length: 15 residues. Trimming stripped 8 bases from V and 0 bases from J, with 16 bases between. Germline lookup yields CDR1 SGHTA and CDR2 FQGNSA. CDR3 nucleotides: TGTGCCAGCGGAAACAGGCGTGGCCTGAACACTGAAGCTTTCTTT. Protein sequence: CASGNRRGLNTEAFF.

The chain couples TRBV11-2 to TRBJ1-1; no clear D gene. In germline, CDR1 is SGHAT, CDR2 FQNNGV. This CDR3 region has 12 residues. V was cut by 8 bases and J by 2 bases, with 9 bases left in between. The CDR3 DNA reads as TGTGCCAGCGGGCAGACCAACACTGAAGCTTTCTTT. The encoded protein is CASGQTNTEAFF.

The V and J genes are TRBV4-2 and TRBJ2-4, with D hard to call. The CDR3 loop spans 17 amino acids. Trimming stripped 0 bases from V and 0 bases from J, with 12 bases between. CDR1 LGHNA and CDR2 YNFKEQ come from the germline V gene. For the CDR3, the DNA is TGTGCCAGCAGCCAAGAGGCCACCCTACTAGCCAAAAACATTCAGTACTTC. It yields the protein CASSQEATLLAKNIQYF.

This chain joins TRBV11-2 and TRBJ2-7; D gene uncertain. V lost 3 bases and J lost 6, with 9 bases in between. CDR1 is SGHAT, CDR2 FQNNGV, per germline. The CDR3 spans 12 residues. CDR3 region: CASSFPWGEQYF. Written as DNA, the CDR3 is TGTGCCAGCAGCTTCCCGTGGGGCGAGCAGTACTTC. Variable domain in full (rest from reference TRBV11-2 and TRBJ2-7): EAGVAQSPRYKIIEKRQSVAFWCNPISGHATLYWYQQILGQGPKLLIQFQNNGVVDDSQLPKDRFSAERLKGVDSTLKIQPAKLEDSAVYLCASSFPWGEQYFGPGTRLTVT.

The chain employs TRBV5-1 and TRBJ1-2; no clear D gene. The germline CDR1 and CDR2 sequences are SGHRS and YFSETQ. The CDR3 contains 13 residues. V was shortened by 3 bases and J by 3 bases, with 9 bases between the two germline ends. This CDR3 reads CASSYDGDYGYTF. CDR3 sequence (DNA): TGCGCCAGCAGCTATGACGGTGACTATGGCTACACCTTC.

CDR3 bases: TGTGCCAGCATAATGGGTGAAAAACTGTTTTTT. It encodes CASIMGEKLFF. The gene calls are TRBV2 and TRBJ1-4; D call uncertain. The CDR3 runs to 11 residues. In germline, CDR1 is SNHLY, CDR2 FYNNEI. Trimming stripped 7 bases from V and 7 bases from J, with 7 bases between.

CDR3 region: CASISSLAGHEQYF. The CDR3 nucleotides read TGTGCCAGCATTTCGTCACTAGCGGGGCACGAGCAGTACTTC. The V and J genes are TRBV6-1 and TRBJ2-7, with 10 nucleotides matching TRBD2. CDR1 MNHNS and CDR2 SASEGT come from the germline V gene. Unmatched junction bases numbered 8, after V lost 7 bases and J lost 5 bases. The length of the CDR3 is 14 residues.

This chain links TRBV19 with TRBJ1-2; perhaps TRBD1 as D (5 bases). The CDR3 consists of 14 residues. Germline loops: CDR1 LNHDA, CDR2 SQIVND (reference sequence). V was clipped by 3 bases and J by 4 bases, with 12 bases between them. The CDR3 bases are TGTGCCAGTAGTATCGGCAGGGAGGCCTATGGCTACACCTTC. This translates into CASSIGREAYGYTF.

The chain has TRBV30 and TRBJ1-3, with D uncertain. The CDR3 loop spans 13 amino acids. Between the trimmed V and J ends, which lost 3 bases and 1 base, there was a span of 7 bases. Germline CDR1 GTSNPN, CDR2 SVGIG (reference sequence). For the CDR3, the DNA is TGTGCCTGGAGATGGAGATCTGGAAACACCATATATTTT. Its protein is CAWRWRSGNTIYF. Drawing the rest from reference TRBV30 and TRBJ1-3, the complete variable domain is SQTIHQWPATLVQPVGSPLSLECTVEGTSNPNLYWYRQAAGRGLQLLFYSVGIGQISSEVPQNLSASRPQDRQFILSSKKLLLSDSGFYLCAWRWRSGNTIYFGEGSWLTVV.

The chain employs TRBV27 and TRBJ1-2, with a tentative D call TRBD1 (5 bases). The CDR3 has 14 amino acids. Per germline, CDR1 MNHEY and CDR2 SMNVEV (reference sequence). V lost 0 bases to trimming and J lost 3 bases, with 8 bases between them. CDR3 region: CASSLSGTHYGYTF. CDR3 DNA sequence: TGTGCCAGCAGTTTATCGGGGACTCACTATGGCTACACCTTC.

This chain connects TRBV27 to TRBJ2-2; 8 bases fit TRBD2. CDR3 length: 17 amino acids. Per germline, CDR1 MNHEY and CDR2 SMNVEV (reference sequence). V lost 3 bases to trimming and J lost 1 base; unmatched junction nucleotides: 7. The CDR3 is CASSFGTSGQNTGELFF. The CDR3 DNA reads as TGTGCCAGCAGTTTTGGAACTAGCGGACAGAACACCGGGGAGCTGTTTTTT.

This clone is a singleton in its sample. The chain recombines TRBV6-1 with TRBJ2-1; the D is unclear. V lost 3 bases and J 7 bases, leaving 16 bases between the germline ends. Germline V gene lookup returns CDR1 MNHNS and CDR2 SASEGT. The CDR3 is made up of 15 amino acids. The CDR3 sequence is CASSESPTGGNEQFF. CDR3 in DNA: TGTGCCAGCAGTGAGTCCCCTACGGGTGGAAATGAGCAGTTCTTC.

The chain is built from TRBV30 and TRBJ1-2, with 10 bases aligning to TRBD1. From germline, CDR1 is GTSNPN and CDR2 SVGIG (reference sequence). Trimming cost V 3 bases and J 3 bases; bases outside gene matches: 7. There are 15 residues in the CDR3. The CDR3 region is CAWSEGQGIDYGYTF. CDR3 bases: TGTGCCTGGAGCGAGGGACAGGGGATAGACTATGGCTACACCTTC.

The V gene is TRBV29-1, the J gene TRBJ1-1, with D tentatively TRBD1 (5 bases). The germline V gene has CDR1 SQVTM and CDR2 ANQGSEA. This CDR3 has 12 residues. V was trimmed by 5 bases and J by 8 bases, leaving 15 bases between them. The CDR3 DNA is TGCAGCGTTAATATACAGGCCCTAGAAGCTTTCTTT. This sequence encodes CSVNIQALEAFF.

The gene calls are TRBV7-3 and TRBJ1-1, with TRBD1 matching 8 bases. The ends lost 2 bases at V and 1 base at J; junction bases unmatched: 3. The CDR3 consists of 15 residues. Germline values: CDR1 SGHTA, CDR2 FQGTGA. The CDR3 reads CASSLGTGQNTEAFF. For the CDR3, the DNA is TGTGCCAGCAGCTTAGGGACAGGCCAGAACACTGAAGCTTTCTTT.

V and J are TRBV7-2 and TRBJ2-3; D tentatively fits TRBD1 or TRBD2 (6 bases each). Trimming took off 5 bases at V and 7 bases at J, with 19 bases between the two ends. The CDR3 extends over 15 amino acids. Germline CDR1 SGHTA, CDR2 FQGNSA. The CDR3 sequence: CASSQGTLQGNTQYF. CDR3 in DNA: TGTGCCAGCAGCCAAGGGACTCTTCAGGGGAATACGCAGTATTTT.

V usage is TRBV5-1 and J usage is TRBJ2-7, with TRBD1 matching over 9 bases. The J segment lost 2 bases and the V segment lost 0 bases, leaving 12 bases of the junction unmatched. The CDR3 extends over 18 amino acids. CDR1 SGHRS and CDR2 YFSETQ come from the germline V gene. The CDR3 DNA follows: TGCGCCAGCAGCTTGGGACAGGGGGTGAGCCTGGAAACCTACGAGCAGTACTTC. It encodes CASSLGQGVSLETYEQYF. Full variable domain (outside the CDR3, taken from reference TRBV5-1 and TRBJ2-7): KAGVTQTPRYLIKTRGQQVTLSCSPISGHRSVSWYQQTPGQGLQFLFEYFSETQRNKGNFPGRFSGRQFSNSRSEMNVSTLELGDSALYLCASSLGQGVSLETYEQYFGPGTRLTVT.

The V and J genes are TRBV7-9 and TRBJ2-7; 9 bases are shared with TRBD2. Germline trimming cut 3 bases from V and 5 bases from J; bases unmatched to any gene: 5. The CDR3 contains 14 residues. Germline V lookup: CDR1 SEHNR, CDR2 FQNEAQ (reference sequence). The CDR3 DNA is TGTGCCAGCAGCTTTAGCGGGAGTGCCCACGAGCAGTACTTC. Its protein product is CASSFSGSAHEQYF.

The V and J genes are TRBV30 and TRBJ1-2; possible D gene TRBD1, 6 bases. The ends were cut back, 0 bases at V and 6 bases at J, with 14 bases in the middle. The CDR3 runs 14 residues. CDR1 is GTSNPN, CDR2 SVGIG, per germline (reference sequence). CDR3 in DNA: TGTGCCTGGAGTGTAGGGGCAGGGGCCGATGGCTACACCTTC. It encodes CAWSVGAGADGYTF.

The J gene is TRBJ2-7, the V gene TRBV7-2, with D uncertain. The germline CDR1 and CDR2 sequences are SGHTA and FQGNSA. The CDR3 has 13 residues. Between the trimmed V and J ends, which lost 7 bases and 3 bases, there was a span of 13 bases. The DNA for the CDR3 is TGTGCCAGCACCCTCCCAGCTTACTACGAGCAGTACTTC. Translating it yields CASTLPAYYEQYF.

The chain carries TRBV28 and TRBJ1-3; D call uncertain. The germline gives CDR1 MDHEN, CDR2 SYDVKM. This CDR3 has 17 amino acids. With 3 bases removed from V and 0 bases from J, the gap between germline ends came to 15 bases. The CDR3 reads CASSFRVIRSSGNTIYF. CDR3 sequence (DNA): TGTGCCAGCAGTTTTCGTGTTATCAGGAGCTCTGGAAACACCATATATTTT.